This TCR beta chain appears in the sequencing data of a study of cytomegalovirus exposure and HLA in healthy donors. Study information: A data release that came early held approximately 92 million unique TCRs from HLA-typed donors.

Findings and caveats of the study: It was only CMV serostatus that was available as immune exposure information. TCR beta chain V- and J-gene trimming was linked, in a later analysis, to a missense variant in DCLRE1C.

In germline, CDR1 is SGHDT, CDR2 YYEEEE. The CDR3 consists of 13 residues. The germline V and J ends were trimmed by 0 bases and 5 bases, with 8 bases remaining between them. This clone has just one count. Its matching antigen is unknown. Vbeta (60) and Jbeta (13) primers were used in the PCR. Produced via immunoSEQ multiplex PCR; TCRdb's table is partial and in-frame only. This table has under 200,000 clones, approximately 78% appearing once. The source is a woman between 25 and 40 years old in good health and CMV-seropositive. Sequencing input: PBMCs. The chain links TRBV5-6 to TRBJ2-5; possible D gene TRBD1, 5 bases. The CDR3 reads CASSLAGWETQYF. The CDR3, as DNA: TGTGCCAGCAGCTTGGCAGGGTGGGAGACCCAGTACTTC.